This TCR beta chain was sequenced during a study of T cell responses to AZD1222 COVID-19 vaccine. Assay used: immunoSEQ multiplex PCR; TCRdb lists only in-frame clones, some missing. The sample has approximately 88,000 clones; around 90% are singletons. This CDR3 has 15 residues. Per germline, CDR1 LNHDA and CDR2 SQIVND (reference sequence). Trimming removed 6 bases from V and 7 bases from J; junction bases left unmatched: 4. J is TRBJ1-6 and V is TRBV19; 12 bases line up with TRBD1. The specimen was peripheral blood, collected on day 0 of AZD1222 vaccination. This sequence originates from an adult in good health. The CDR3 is CASSGTGGANSPLHF. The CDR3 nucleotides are TGTGCCAGTAGCGGGACAGGGGGCGCGAATTCACCCCTCCACTTT.